These 20 T cell receptor beta chains were sequenced from one sample in a study of T-cell memory formation after mild COVID-19. One entry per CDR3 protein results from TCRdb running MiXCR on the 5' RACE reads. The repertoire holds 350,000 to 500,000 distinct CDR3 sequences, with more than 20% as singletons. The source material was PBMCs or a T cell subset sorted from them (not recorded which). The receptors were gathered from an adult woman who had mild COVID-19 (a few samples of this study predate the infection). Cell type and time point are not known.

This chain links TRBV6-5 with TRBJ2-3; TRBD1 might be the D (5 bases). Germline CDR1 MNHEY, CDR2 SVGAGI. V was clipped by 0 bases and J by 2 bases, with 9 bases between them. The CDR3 spans 15 residues. The CDR3 loop is CASSYSEGVTDTQYF. Here the CDR3 DNA reads TGTGCCAGCAGTTACTCGGAAGGGGTCACAGATACGCAGTATTTT.

This clonotype was picked up a small number of times. This chain links TRBV7-9 with TRBJ1-5; D gene uncertain. Trimming shortened V by 8 bases and J by 2 bases, and 16 bases separated the two germline ends. The CDR3 loop spans 15 amino acids. Germline CDR1 is SEHNR and CDR2 is FQNEAQ (reference sequence). CDR3 sequence: CASSGFLEGNQPQHF. The CDR3 nucleotides are TGTGCCAGCTCGGGCTTTCTGGAAGGCAATCAGCCCCAGCATTTT. The full variable domain, in which reference TRBV7-9 and TRBJ1-5 provide the parts outside the CDR3, is DTGVSQNPRHKITKRGQNVTFRCDPISEHNRLYWYRQTLGQGPEFLTYFQNEAQLEKSRLLSDRFSAERPKGSFSTLEIQRTEQGDSAMYLCASSGFLEGNQPQHFGDGTRLSIL.

Only a few counts were recorded for this clonotype. The chain has TRBV20-1 and TRBJ2-1; 11 positions agree with TRBD1. V shed 5 bases, J shed 3 bases, and the junction held 6 bases outside the gene matches. Looked up from germline, CDR1 is DFQATT and CDR2 is SNEGSKA (reference sequence). The CDR3 length is 15 residues. CDR3 in DNA: TGCAGTGCTCGGACAGGGGGCCAGGGCTACAATGAGCAGTTCTTC. Encoded protein: CSARTGGQGYNEQFF.

This clonotype was counted at least ten times. This chain joins TRBV20-1 and TRBJ1-6; D is unresolved. Germline V gene lookup returns CDR1 DFQATT and CDR2 SNEGSKA (reference sequence). This CDR3 contains 14 residues. V was cut by 1 base and J by 9 bases, with 13 bases left in between. CDR3 protein: CSARVGSSSSPLHF. CDR3 sequence (DNA): TGCAGTGCTAGAGTCGGCAGTTCTTCTTCACCCCTCCACTTT.

V usage is TRBV7-9 and J usage is TRBJ2-5; possible D gene TRBD1, 5 bases. Trimming took 7 bases from V and 1 from J, leaving 22 bases between them. Germline CDR1 and CDR2: SEHNR and FQNEAQ (reference sequence). The CDR3 extends over 17 amino acids. This chain's CDR3 is CASTPISQGFGQETQYF. The CDR3 DNA reads TGTGCCAGCACGCCCATCTCTCAGGGTTTTGGCCAAGAGACCCAGTACTTC.

The V and J genes are TRBV29-1 and TRBJ2-7; D is tentatively TRBD1 or TRBD2 (5 bases each). The CDR3 runs to 12 residues. Germline CDR1 reads SQVTM; CDR2 reads ANQGSEA. The ends were cut back, 6 bases at V and 7 bases at J, with 16 bases in the middle. The CDR3: CSVPDISGEQYF. CDR3 DNA sequence: TGCAGCGTCCCGGACATCTCGGGGGAGCAGTACTTC.

This rearrangement joins TRBV24-1 to TRBJ2-6; D remains unclear. Trimming cost V 4 bases and J 0 bases, with 9 bases left between them. The CDR3 has 16 residues. Looked up from germline, CDR1 is KGHDR and CDR2 is SFDVKD. This chain's CDR3 is CATSEYTVSGANVLTF. In DNA, the CDR3 is TGTGCCACCAGTGAGTACACGGTCTCTGGGGCCAACGTCCTGACTTTC.

This clonotype turned up a few times. V is TRBV24-1 and J is TRBJ2-1, with 8 bases fitting TRBD2. Germline V CDR1 and CDR2: KGHDR, SFDVKD. The CDR3 consists of 16 residues. Trimming took 9 bases from V and 3 from J; bases not matched to a gene: 12. DNA for the CDR3: TGTGCCACCTCGACGGGAGGGAGGGCCGGCTACAATGAGCAGTTCTTC. This sequence encodes CATSTGGRAGYNEQFF.

The table lists this clonotype with a few counts. V usage is TRBV12-3 or TRBV12-4 and J usage is TRBJ1-2; TRBD1 might be the D (5 bases). The V end was cut by 1 base, the J end by 7 bases, with 10 bases between. The CDR3 spans 13 residues. The CDR3 region is CASSLGQKSGYTF. CDR3 DNA sequence: TGTGCCAGCAGTTTAGGACAGAAAAGTGGCTACACCTTC.

The chain uses TRBV5-6 and TRBJ1-2, with no clear D. Trimming removed 3 bases at V and 6 bases at J, with 12 bases between. The CDR3 loop spans 13 amino acids. From germline, CDR1 is SGHDT and CDR2 YYEEEE. DNA for the CDR3: TGTGCCAGCAGCTCCTACGACCGGGATGGCTACACCTTC. Translation gives CASSSYDRDGYTF.

The sample holds a few counts of this clonotype. V is TRBV9 and J is TRBJ2-7; maybe TRBD1 (5 bases). The CDR3 is 13 amino acids. The germline V gene encodes CDR1 SGDLS and CDR2 YYNGEE. The V and J ends lost 3 bases and 0 bases respectively, with 7 bases between them. The CDR3 loop reads CASSGDSSYEQYF. The CDR3 coding sequence is TGTGCCAGCAGCGGCGACAGCTCCTACGAGCAGTACTTC. The whole variable domain, remainder taken from reference TRBV9 and TRBJ2-7, is DSGVTQTPKHLITATGQRVTLRCSPRSGDLSVYWYQQSLDQGLQFLIQYYNGEERAKGNILERFSAQQFPDLHSELNLSSLELGDSALYFCASSGDSSYEQYFGPGTRLTVT.

The chain combines TRBV30 with TRBJ2-3; 8 nucleotides line up with TRBD1. CDR1 and CDR2 from the germline V gene are GTSNPN and SVGIG (reference sequence). After removal of 4 bases from V and 1 base from J, the junction contained 4 bases not matched to a gene. This CDR3 is built from 14 residues. The CDR3 coding sequence is TGTGCCTGGAAAAGGACAGGGCGCACAGATACGCAGTATTTT. It encodes CAWKRTGRTDTQYF.

In this sample, this clonotype turned up a few times. The chain combines TRBV5-1 with TRBJ2-7, with D perhaps TRBD1 or TRBD2 (6 bases each). This CDR3 spans 16 amino acids. CDR1 and CDR2 (germline): SGHRS, YFSETQ. The germline V and J ends were trimmed by 0 bases and 2 bases, with 15 bases remaining between them. This CDR3 is CASSLGRGTMAYEQYF. The CDR3 nucleotides read TGCGCCAGCAGCTTGGGCCGCGGGACAATGGCCTACGAGCAGTACTTC.

This rearrangement joins TRBV3-1 to TRBJ2-7, with D perhaps matching TRBD1 (5 bases). V shed 4 bases and J shed 3 bases, with 13 bases lying between them. Germline V gives CDR1 LGHDT, CDR2 YNNKEL (reference sequence). CDR3 length equals 14 residues. Here the CDR3 reads CASSPQGIVYEQYF. As DNA, the CDR3 is TGTGCCAGCAGCCCCCAGGGTATAGTCTACGAGCAGTACTTC.

A few counts support this clonotype. The chain is built from TRBV19 and TRBJ2-2; 9 bases map to TRBD1. The CDR3 loop spans 17 amino acids. J lost 6 bases, V lost 0 bases, and 8 bases had no gene match. Germline V gene data show CDR1 as LNHDA and CDR2 as SQIVND (reference sequence). Here the CDR3 reads CASSIDSDRGFAGELFF. The CDR3 nucleotides are TGTGCCAGTAGTATAGATTCCGACAGGGGGTTCGCCGGGGAGCTGTTTTTT.

The CDR3, as DNA: TGCAGTGCTAGAGATACGGGGCGGCCCCCTTGGGAGCAGTTCTTC. Protein sequence: CSARDTGRPPWEQFF. The chain carries TRBV20-1 and TRBJ2-1; either TRBD1 or TRBD2 may fit D (5 bases each). Looked up from germline, CDR1 is DFQATT and CDR2 is SNEGSKA (reference sequence). This CDR3 comprises 15 residues. Trimming cost V 0 bases and J 10 bases, with 19 bases left between them.

This clonotype was detected only a few times. The rearrangement joins TRBV4-2 to TRBJ2-7; D gene ambiguous. Germline V CDR1 and CDR2: LGHNA, YNFKEQ. V was clipped by 1 base and J by 3 bases, with 13 bases between them. The CDR3 runs 15 residues. The CDR3 nucleotides are TGTGCCAGCAGCCAAGGTCTCGAAGGAATCTACGAGCAGTACTTC. Protein: CASSQGLEGIYEQYF.

This clonotype was detected only a few times. J is TRBJ2-7 and V is TRBV7-8, with D possibly TRBD2 on 6 matching bases. V lost 2 bases and J lost 1, with 9 bases in between. Germline CDR1 reads SGHVS; CDR2 reads FQNEAQ. The CDR3 is 14 amino acids. As DNA, the CDR3 is TGTGCCAGCAGCTTACGGGCGGGGTCCTACGAGCAGTACTTC. Translated, it gives CASSLRAGSYEQYF.

This chain connects TRBV29-1 to TRBJ2-7, with D possibly being TRBD1 (5 bases). Germline CDR1 reads SQVTM; CDR2 reads ANQGSEA. Trimming left V 5 bases short and J 4 bases short, with 15 bases between. The CDR3 is made up of 13 amino acids. The CDR3 DNA reads TGCAGCGTTTTAAGCCAGGGTTCTTACGAGCAGTACTTC. Amino acids: CSVLSQGSYEQYF.

This clonotype was seen a few times. The gene calls are TRBV7-9 and TRBJ2-7; perhaps TRBD1 as D (6 bases). V lost 4 bases and J 4 bases, leaving 20 bases between the germline ends. Germline V lookup: CDR1 SEHNR, CDR2 FQNEAQ (reference sequence). The CDR3 contains 16 residues. The DNA for the CDR3 is TGTGCCAGCAGCTCGACGGACAGCCACCAACTTTACGAGCAGTACTTC. This gives the protein CASSSTDSHQLYEQYF.